The T cell receptor beta chain under discussion was sequenced for a study of T-cell memory formation after mild COVID-19. V was pared by 8 bases and J by 0 bases, with 13 bases between. The length of the CDR3 is 14 residues. In germline, CDR1 is MNHEY, CDR2 SVGAGI. In TCRdb, the 5' RACE reads were re-called with MiXCR into one record per CDR3 protein. The sample carries just over 350,000 distinct CDR3 sequences, under 15% recorded once. The source of this sequence is a man aged 18 to 30 who had mild COVID-19 (a few samples of this study predate the infection). Cell type and time point are not known. The chain employs TRBV6-5 and TRBJ1-2; D gene uncertain. Sequenced material: PBMCs or a T cell subset sorted from them (not recorded which). The CDR3 loop reads CASGLSGSNYGYTF. The CDR3 DNA reads as TGTGCCAGCGGACTGTCGGGCTCTAACTATGGCTACACCTTC.